The 19 T cell receptor beta chains reported below all come from one sample, sequenced in a study of OX40 agonist ivuxolimab in advanced cancers. The assay was immunoSEQ multiplex PCR, and TCRdb's table has in-frame clones only and misses some. This sample has around 62,000 clones; around 79% occur once, and the top ten carry 5.5% to 6%. Sample: CD4+ or CD8+ T cells sorted from blood, taken in a trial of the OX40 agonist ivuxolimab. The receptor set was obtained from an adult with an advanced solid tumor such as melanoma, head and neck, liver or kidney cancer.

The chain has TRBV10-2 and TRBJ2-7, with D maybe TRBD1 (5 bases). CDR3 length: 12 residues. V lost 6 bases to trimming and J lost 2 bases, with 8 bases between them. CDR1 is WSHSY and CDR2 is SAAADI in the germline V gene. The chain's CDR3 is CASSLTAYEQYV. The CDR3 DNA follows: TGCGCCAGCAGCTTGACAGCCTACGAGCAGTACGTC.

The rearrangement uses TRBV11-3 and TRBJ2-3; 7 bases align to TRBD2. This CDR3 spans 14 amino acids. With 5 bases clipped from V and 3 bases from J, the junction kept 5 bases outside the gene matches. Germline values: CDR1 SGHNT, CDR2 YENEEA. This chain's CDR3 is CASSRRGGTDTQYF. In nucleotides, the CDR3 is TGTGCCAGCAGCCGTAGGGGAGGGACAGATACGCAGTATTTT.

This clone was seen once. The rearrangement joins TRBV15 to TRBJ1-3; D is unclear. V was shortened by 1 base and J by 0 bases, with 10 bases between the two germline ends. In germline, CDR1 is LNHNV, CDR2 YYDKDF (reference sequence). The CDR3 sequence is 16 residues long. CDR3 nucleotide sequence: TGTGCCACCAGCAGAGGGGGTTGGGACTCTGGAAACACCATATATTTT. It codes for CATSRGGWDSGNTIYF.

The chain couples TRBV4-2 to TRBJ2-7, with D possibly being TRBD2 (6 bases). The CDR3 loop spans 15 amino acids. From germline, CDR1 is LGHNA and CDR2 YNFKEQ. Trimming took off 0 bases at V and 5 bases at J, with 14 bases between the two ends. The chain's CDR3 is CASSQDNGRGNEQYF. Here the CDR3 DNA reads TGTGCCAGCAGCCAAGATAACGGGAGAGGGAACGAGCAGTACTTC.

DNA of the CDR3: TGTGCCAGCAGCAAAGATGGGGGCCACGAGCAGTACGTC. Protein sequence: CASSKDGGHEQYV. The V gene is TRBV21-1, the J gene TRBJ2-7; TRBD1 reflects the table's D call only, with no check against the DNA. TRBV21-1 is tagged as a pseudogene. The CDR3 consists of 13 residues.

This chain uses TRBV6-6 with TRBJ1-3; D gene uncertain. The V gene's germline CDR1 is MNHNY and CDR2 SVGAGI (reference sequence). V lost 8 bases and J 1 base, leaving 9 bases between the germline ends. The CDR3 spans 13 residues. This CDR3 is CASLVGSGNTIYF. In nucleotides, the CDR3 is TGTGCCAGCTTGGTAGGGTCTGGAAACACCATATATTTT.

This chain joins TRBV7-2 and TRBJ2-7; tentatively, D is TRBD1 (8 bases). Trimming took off 5 bases at V and 0 bases at J, with 17 bases between the two ends. The length of the CDR3 is 16 residues. Per the germline V gene, CDR1 is SGHTA and CDR2 is FQGNSA. The CDR3 DNA reads TGTGCCAGCAGCCCACAGGGGGGGCGCAGCTCCTACGAGCAGTACTTC. As protein: CASSPQGGRSSYEQYF.

The chain joins TRBV6-5 to TRBJ1-6; D unresolved. V was shortened by 2 bases and J by 9 bases, with 11 bases between the two germline ends. This CDR3 is built from 14 residues. The germline V gene has CDR1 MNHEY and CDR2 SVGAGI. The chain's CDR3 is CASSYGTVSSPLHF. CDR3 nucleotide sequence: TGTGCCAGCAGTTACGGAACAGTATCTTCACCCCTCCACTTT.

The rearrangement links TRBV27 to TRBJ2-7; D gene unclear. V gave up 0 bases and J gave up 6 bases, with 12 bases separating them. The V gene's germline CDR1 is MNHEY and CDR2 SMNVEV (reference sequence). This CDR3 is 14 amino acids long. CDR3 nucleotides: TGTGCCAGCAGTTTATCTCTCCCCCCTGGCGAGCAGTACTTC. Its protein is CASSLSLPPGEQYF.

This rearrangement joins TRBV30 to TRBJ1-2; D is unresolved. Trimming removed 8 bases at V and 6 bases at J, with 16 bases between. CDR1 is GTSNPN, CDR2 SVGIG, per germline (reference sequence). The CDR3 consists of 12 residues. The CDR3 region is CAAPDWEHGYTF. CDR3 in DNA: TGTGCCGCACCTGACTGGGAGCATGGCTACACCTTC.

The chain couples TRBV5-5 to TRBJ1-1; D gene unclear. The germline V gene encodes CDR1 SGHKS and CDR2 YYEKEE (reference sequence). The CDR3 runs 13 residues. The V end lost 2 bases, the J end lost 3 bases, and 8 bases lay between the germline ends. The CDR3 sequence is CASSLGVHTEAFF. The CDR3, as DNA: TGTGCCAGCAGCTTAGGAGTCCACACTGAAGCTTTCTTT.

The rearrangement links TRBV28 to TRBJ1-1, with no clear D. Trimming removed 2 bases at V and 6 bases at J, with 7 bases between. Germline assignment: CDR1 MDHEN and CDR2 SYDVKM. This CDR3 is built from 12 residues. The CDR3 is CASSLRRSEAFF. CDR3 coding DNA: TGTGCCAGCAGTTTACGGCGGTCTGAAGCTTTCTTT.

This clone was seen a handful of times. This rearrangement joins TRBV30 to TRBJ2-7; D uncertain. The CDR3 sequence is 15 residues long. The germline V gene has CDR1 GTSNPN and CDR2 SVGIG (reference sequence). Trimming shortened V by 0 bases and J by 0 bases, and 12 bases separated the two germline ends. The CDR3 sequence is CAWSVHEHPSYEQYF. The CDR3 DNA reads TGTGCCTGGAGTGTACACGAACATCCCTCCTACGAGCAGTACTTC.

This chain links TRBV4-2 with TRBJ2-3; D assignment may be TRBD1 or TRBD2 (5 bases each). The V end was cut by 8 bases, the J end by 2 bases, with 17 bases between. The CDR3 has 15 amino acids. Germline CDR1 and CDR2: LGHNA and YNFKEQ. The CDR3 region is CASRGRDAPTDTQYF. In nucleotides, the CDR3 is TGTGCCAGCCGAGGAAGGGACGCACCCACAGATACGCAGTATTTT.

In its sample, this clone was seen a few times. The chain carries TRBV15 and TRBJ1-5, with D tentatively TRBD1 (5 bases). V was cut by 9 bases and J by 10 bases, with 13 bases left in between. The CDR3 loop spans 11 amino acids. CDR1 LNHNV and CDR2 YYDKDF come from the germline V gene (reference sequence). For the CDR3, the DNA is TGTGCCACGGGGGAGGCCGATCCCCAGCATTTT. Residues: CATGEADPQHF.

The CDR3 is CASSESIGGAYGYTF. The CDR3 region has the DNA TGTGCCAGCAGTGAATCAATAGGAGGGGCGTATGGCTACACCTTC. The V and J genes are TRBV6-1 and TRBJ1-2, with D possibly being TRBD1 (5 bases). From germline, CDR1 is MNHNS and CDR2 SASEGT. Trimming shortened V by 2 bases and J by 5 bases, and 15 bases separated the two germline ends. The CDR3 loop spans 15 amino acids.

V is TRBV7-9 and J is TRBJ2-7; no firm D call. The CDR3 totals 11 residues. Germline V gives CDR1 SEHNR, CDR2 FQNEAQ (reference sequence). V was clipped by 7 bases and J by 6 bases, with 10 bases between them. CDR3 DNA: TGTGCCAGCACCCCCGCCGGCGAGCAGTACTTC. It yields the protein CASTPAGEQYF.

There are a few counts of this clone. The rearrangement uses TRBV2 and TRBJ1-2; the D is unclear. Germline assignment: CDR1 SNHLY and CDR2 FYNNEI. The V end was cut by 6 bases, the J end by 0 bases, with 5 bases between. The length of the CDR3 is 12 residues. The CDR3 DNA reads TGTGCCAGCAGGTTAACTAACTATGGCTACACCTTC. Protein: CASRLTNYGYTF.

The CDR3 protein is CASSHTSSYEQYV. The CDR3 DNA follows: TGTGCCAGCAGCCATACTAGCTCCTACGAGCAGTACGTC. V is TRBV16 and J is TRBJ2-7; D is perhaps TRBD2 (5 bases). Germline V gene lookup returns CDR1 KGHSY and CDR2 FQNENV. The germline V and J ends were trimmed by 3 bases and 0 bases, with 6 bases remaining between them. The CDR3 is 13 residues long.